The 20 T cell receptor beta chains below were found in one sample sequenced in a study of blood T cell repertoires in COVID-19. Sequencing was performed with immunoSEQ multiplex PCR; in TCRdb, only in-frame clones are kept and a portion is missing. The sample yields 90,000 or so clones, under 90% seen once. Material: peripheral blood. These receptors originate from a woman in her sixties or seventies with acute or convalescent COVID-19.

J is TRBJ2-7 and V is TRBV6-5, with TRBD1 as a possible D gene (5 bases). The V and J ends lost 4 bases and 2 bases respectively, with 18 bases between them. The CDR3 contains 16 residues. Germline V gene sequence: CDR1 MNHEY, CDR2 SVGAGI. CDR3: CASSSEFQGSTYEQYF. CDR3 in DNA: TGTGCCAGCAGTTCCGAGTTCCAGGGCAGCACCTACGAGCAGTACTTC.

The rearrangement links TRBV19 to TRBJ1-1; D is perhaps TRBD1 (6 bases). V was cut by 6 bases and J by 2 bases, with 28 bases left in between. The CDR3 runs to 19 residues. Germline assignment: CDR1 LNHDA and CDR2 SQIVND (reference sequence). In DNA form, the CDR3 reads TGTGCCAGTAGATTGCAGAGCGGGGGGCCTACGGGTGGAAACACTGAAGCTTTCTTT. Protein product: CASRLQSGGPTGGNTEAFF.

The rearrangement links TRBV20-1 to TRBJ1-1; possible D gene TRBD1, 6 bases. Germline assignment: CDR1 DFQATT and CDR2 SNEGSKA (reference sequence). CDR3 length equals 11 residues. Trimming removed 4 bases from V and 10 bases from J, with 13 bases in between. CDR3 amino acids: CSANLGRGAFF. The CDR3 DNA follows: TGCAGTGCTAATCTCGGCAGGGGAGCTTTCTTT.

The chain is built from TRBV7-9 and TRBJ1-4, with a tentative D call TRBD1 (5 bases). V was clipped by 1 base and J by 7 bases, with 19 bases between them. CDR1 SEHNR and CDR2 FQNEAQ come from the germline V gene (reference sequence). There are 17 residues in the CDR3. The CDR3 protein is CASSLGRAGAGGEKLFF. The CDR3 DNA follows: TGTGCCAGCAGCTTAGGCAGGGCTGGGGCTGGCGGTGAAAAACTGTTTTTT.

The chain recombines TRBV6-1 with TRBJ1-5, with a weak D call TRBD1 (5 bases). The germline gives CDR1 MNHNS, CDR2 SASEGT. The ends were cut back, 3 bases at V and 2 bases at J, with 8 bases in the middle. CDR3 length: 14 amino acids. The CDR3 loop reads CASSEVGGNQPQHF. CDR3 coding DNA: TGTGCCAGCAGTGAGGTAGGGGGCAATCAGCCCCAGCATTTT.

The chain links TRBV7-2 to TRBJ2-3, with no clear D. The CDR3 is 12 amino acids. The ends were cut back, 2 bases at V and 2 bases at J, with 2 bases in the middle. CDR1 is SGHTA, CDR2 FQGNSA, per germline. The CDR3 DNA follows: TGTGCCAGCAGCTTATACACAGATACGCAGTATTTT. This translates into CASSLYTDTQYF.

V is TRBV28 and J is TRBJ2-3; TRBD2 matches at 7 bases. This CDR3 region has 18 residues. The ends lost 7 bases at V and 1 base at J; junction bases unmatched: 17. Germline assignment: CDR1 MDHEN and CDR2 SYDVKM. In DNA, the CDR3 is TGTGCCAGCAAGGGTTCGGGGGGAAGCGGAGCCCGCACAGATACGCAGTATTTT. Protein product: CASKGSGGSGARTDTQYF.

This clone was seen just once. J is TRBJ1-5 and V is TRBV3-1 (or the pseudogene TRBV3-2); D is possibly TRBD1 (5 bases). The CDR3 loop spans 13 amino acids. Per the germline V gene, CDR1 is LGHDT and CDR2 is YNNKEL (reference sequence). Trimming took off 1 base at V and 14 bases at J, with 15 bases between the two ends. The DNA of the CDR3 is TGTGCCAGCAGCCAAGGTCTAGACAGTTTGGAGCATTTT. Its protein is CASSQGLDSLEHF.

The chain uses TRBV30 and TRBJ2-7; perhaps TRBD1 as D (5 bases). Trimming pared 0 bases from V and 0 bases from J, leaving 6 bases between. The germline CDR1 and CDR2 sequences are GTSNPN and SVGIG (reference sequence). The length of the CDR3 is 13 residues. This chain's CDR3 is CAWSVGDSYEQYF. The CDR3 nucleotides are TGTGCCTGGAGTGTAGGGGACTCCTACGAGCAGTACTTC.

J is TRBJ2-2 and V is TRBV4-2; TRBD1 agrees at 8 bases. The CDR3 runs 16 residues. Looked up from germline, CDR1 is LGHNA and CDR2 is YNFKEQ. The V and J ends lost 1 base and 4 bases, in that order; junction bases with no gene match: 5. DNA of the CDR3: TGTGCCAGCAGCCAAGGCACAGGGGGATTCACCGGGGAGCTGTTTTTT. It specifies CASSQGTGGFTGELFF.

The chain employs TRBV11-2 and TRBJ1-5; TRBD1 might be the D (5 bases). The V gene's germline CDR1 is SGHAT and CDR2 FQNNGV. The V end lost 5 bases, the J end lost 1 base, and 12 bases lay between the germline ends. The CDR3 is made up of 15 amino acids. The CDR3: CASSPVGGSNQPQHF. CDR3 DNA sequence: TGTGCCAGCAGCCCCGTCGGGGGGAGCAATCAGCCCCAGCATTTT.

This chain links TRBV6-5 with TRBJ1-2, with no clear D. The CDR3 extends over 15 amino acids. Per germline, CDR1 MNHEY and CDR2 SVGAGI. Deletions cut 0 bases from V and 1 base from J, with 9 bases between. The CDR3 spells CASSYSAAHNYGYTF. DNA of the CDR3: TGTGCCAGCAGTTACTCCGCGGCACATAACTATGGCTACACCTTC.

The rearrangement links TRBV6-1 to TRBJ2-2; 11 bases agree with TRBD2. The CDR3 contains 16 residues. V lost 2 bases to trimming and J lost 6 bases; unmatched junction nucleotides: 5. Germline V gene lookup returns CDR1 MNHNS and CDR2 SASEGT. CDR3 coding DNA: TGTGCCAGCAGTGAAAGATTAGCGGGGGGGCCCGGGGAGCTGTTTTTT. It is translated as CASSERLAGGPGELFF.

This chain connects TRBV5-1 to TRBJ1-6; tentative D call: TRBD1 (6 bases). The CDR3 contains 15 residues. Germline V gene data show CDR1 as SGHRS and CDR2 as YFSETQ. The V and J ends lost 7 bases and 5 bases respectively, with 16 bases between them. The CDR3 region has the DNA TGCGCCAGCGGGGTGGGACATACTAATAATTCACCCCTCCACTTT. It translates to CASGVGHTNNSPLHF.

This clone appeared once. The chain is built from TRBV7-9 and TRBJ1-1, with a possible D match to TRBD1 (5 bases). Germline V gene data show CDR1 as SEHNR and CDR2 as FQNEAQ (reference sequence). The CDR3 has 12 amino acids. V was cut by 4 bases and J by 3 bases, with 6 bases left in between. The CDR3 DNA sequence: TGTGCCAGCAGCTGGGGGGACACTGAAGCTTTCTTT. Translated: CASSWGDTEAFF.

This clone was found once. The chain links TRBV28 to TRBJ1-1; D is ambiguous. The CDR3 contains 15 residues. Deletions cut 7 bases from V and 1 base from J, with 16 bases between. Germline V gives CDR1 MDHEN, CDR2 SYDVKM. In DNA form, the CDR3 reads TGTGCCAGCAACCCAAATTCACGGAGGAACACTGAAGCTTTCTTT. Amino acids: CASNPNSRRNTEAFF.

V is TRBV5-4 and J is TRBJ2-7; TRBD2 matches 8 bases. V shed 4 bases, J shed 6 bases, and the junction held 12 bases outside the gene matches. CDR1 SGHNT and CDR2 YYREEE come from the germline V gene (reference sequence). The CDR3 loop spans 15 amino acids. For the CDR3, the DNA is TGTGCCAGCAGCCATAGCGGGACCGAACTTTTCGAGCAGTACTTC. Protein product: CASSHSGTELFEQYF.

The gene calls are TRBV28 and TRBJ1-6; D ambiguous. The CDR3 sequence is 14 residues long. V lost 4 bases, J lost 10 bases, and 14 bases lay in between. Germline CDR1 MDHEN, CDR2 SYDVKM. CDR3 DNA: TGTGCCAGCAGTTCGGGAGGTGGGTTATCACCCCTCCACTTT. It encodes CASSSGGGLSPLHF.

This rearrangement joins TRBV5-1 to TRBJ2-1; D might be TRBD2 (6 bases). The CDR3 is 15 residues long. With 2 bases removed from V and 5 bases from J, the gap between germline ends came to 14 bases. CDR1 is SGHRS, CDR2 YFSETQ, per germline. The CDR3 region has the DNA TGCGCCAGCAGCTTAATGGGGAGGAGAGACAATGAGCAGTTCTTC. It yields the protein CASSLMGRRDNEQFF. Supplemented by reference TRBV5-1 and TRBJ2-1, the full variable domain reads KAGVTQTPRYLIKTRGQQVTLSCSPISGHRSVSWYQQTPGQGLQFLFEYFSETQRNKGNFPGRFSGRQFSNSRSEMNVSTLELGDSALYLCASSLMGRRDNEQFFGPGTRLTVL.

This sequence joins TRBV4-2 and TRBJ2-2; D not certain. Trimming removed 3 bases from V and 0 bases from J, with 8 bases in between. Germline CDR1 is LGHNA and CDR2 is YNFKEQ. This CDR3 is 15 amino acids long. The CDR3 nucleotides are TGTGCCAGCAGCCACGGCCTAGCGAACACCGGGGAGCTGTTTTTT. It specifies CASSHGLANTGELFF.